A single sample gave rise to the 20 T cell receptor beta chains below, sequenced in a study of cytomegalovirus exposure and HLA in healthy donors. The primer mix had 60 Vbeta and 13 Jbeta primers. Sequenced by immunoSEQ multiplex PCR; TCRdb stores in-frame clones only, minus some. The sample has 97,000 or so clones; 80% to 85% are singletons. The sample was PBMCs. These receptor sequences come from a man aged 40-49 years in good health and CMV-seronegative.

The J gene is TRBJ2-3, the V gene TRBV27; D possibly corresponds to TRBD2 (6 bases). Germline values: CDR1 MNHEY, CDR2 SMNVEV (reference sequence). V lost 6 bases and J 4 bases, leaving 17 bases between the germline ends. The CDR3 consists of 15 residues. The CDR3 sequence: CASSERSGGPDTQYF. DNA of the CDR3: TGTGCCAGCAGCGAACGTTCTGGAGGGCCAGATACGCAGTATTTT.

This chain links TRBV9 with TRBJ2-1, with TRBD2 as a possible D gene (5 bases). The germline V and J ends were trimmed by 0 bases and 7 bases, with 14 bases remaining between them. The CDR3 runs 15 residues. The germline CDR1 and CDR2 sequences are SGDLS and YYNGEE. The CDR3 loop reads CASSVVGAVRNEQFF. Here the CDR3 DNA reads TGTGCCAGCAGCGTAGTCGGAGCGGTGAGGAATGAGCAGTTCTTC.

The rearrangement joins TRBV5-1 to TRBJ2-1; 8 nucleotides line up with TRBD2. The germline gives CDR1 SGHRS, CDR2 YFSETQ. The CDR3 is made up of 16 amino acids. V gave up 0 bases and J gave up 4 bases; unmatched junction bases: 6. The CDR3 is CASSLVSGELYNEQFF. The DNA of the CDR3 is TGCGCCAGCAGCTTGGTTAGCGGGGAGTTATACAATGAGCAGTTCTTC.

The chain links TRBV25-1 to TRBJ2-2; 7 bases agree with TRBD1. The germline CDR1 and CDR2 sequences are MGHDK and SYGVNS. This CDR3 has 16 residues. V shed 3 bases and J 1 base; nucleotides not matched to a gene: 5. CDR3 sequence (DNA): TGTGCCAGCAGTGACAACAGACAGGGGAACACCGGGGAGCTGTTTTTT. Translated: CASSDNRQGNTGELFF.

This clone was counted once. This chain uses TRBV6-5 with TRBJ2-6, with D perhaps TRBD2 (5 bases). The CDR3 is made up of 15 amino acids. V was cut by 6 bases and J by 2 bases, with 11 bases left in between. Per the germline V gene, CDR1 is MNHEY and CDR2 is SVGAGI. Here the CDR3 DNA reads TGTGCCAGCAGCCAAGCCGGGGCTGGGGCCAACGTCCTGACTTTC. Protein sequence: CASSQAGAGANVLTF.

The V gene is TRBV11-1, the J gene TRBJ1-3; maybe TRBD1 (5 bases). V shed 4 bases and J shed 0 bases, with 13 bases lying between them. CDR3 length: 16 amino acids. CDR1 and CDR2 (germline): SGHAT, FQDESV (reference sequence). This chain's CDR3 is CASSSDTPSSGNTIYF. The DNA for the CDR3 is TGTGCCAGCAGCTCGGACACACCAAGCTCTGGAAACACCATATATTTT.

V gene TRBV7-3 combines with J gene TRBJ2-5; D is possibly TRBD2 (6 bases). The V gene lost 2 bases and the J gene lost 1 base, with 11 bases spanning the gap. The CDR3 loop spans 15 amino acids. CDR1 and CDR2 from the germline V gene are SGHTA and FQGTGA. CDR3: CASSLLAGSQETQYF. CDR3 nucleotides: TGTGCCAGCAGCTTACTCGCGGGGAGCCAAGAGACCCAGTACTTC. Combining the CDR3 with reference TRBV7-3 and TRBJ2-5 gives the whole variable domain GAGVSQTPSNKVTEKGKYVELRCDPISGHTALYWYRQSLGQGPEFLIYFQGTGAADDSGLPNDRFFAVRPEGSVSTLKIQRTERGDSAVYLCASSLLAGSQETQYFGPGTRLLVL.

V is TRBV25-1 and J is TRBJ2-3; D is undetermined. V was trimmed by 4 bases and J by 1 base, leaving 9 bases between them. The germline gives CDR1 MGHDK, CDR2 SYGVNS. The CDR3 is 14 amino acids. For the CDR3, the DNA is TGTGCCAGCAGTGCGTTTCAGGGCACAGATACGCAGTATTTT. This codes for CASSAFQGTDTQYF.

The rearrangement links TRBV29-1 to TRBJ2-3; TRBD2 matches 16 bases. Trimming at V came to 6 bases and at J to 0 bases, leaving 6 bases not matched to a gene. The germline CDR1 and CDR2 sequences are SQVTM and ANQGSEA. CDR3 size: 17 residues. CDR3 protein: CSVAGTSGGASTDTQYF. CDR3 nucleotides: TGCAGCGTCGCCGGGACTAGCGGGGGGGCTAGCACAGATACGCAGTATTTT.

The J gene is TRBJ1-1, the V gene TRBV7-2, with TRBD1 as a possible D gene (5 bases). V lost 5 bases, J lost 4 bases, and 20 bases lay in between. The CDR3 extends over 16 amino acids. In germline, CDR1 is SGHTA, CDR2 FQGNSA. The chain's CDR3 is CASSPRVRGGGTEAFF. CDR3 in DNA: TGTGCCAGCAGCCCCAGAGTACGCGGGGGGGGCACTGAAGCTTTCTTT.

By share of the sample, this clone is medium-sized (0.01 to 0.1%). The gene calls are TRBV4-1 and TRBJ1-5, with D tentatively TRBD1 (5 bases). The CDR3 has 15 residues. The germline V gene encodes CDR1 MGHRA and CDR2 YSYEKL. Trimming removed 4 bases from V and 0 bases from J, with 10 bases in between. The CDR3, as DNA: TGCGCCAGCAGCCTACAGGCCTATAGCAATCAGCCCCAGCATTTT. Amino acid sequence: CASSLQAYSNQPQHF.

The sample holds one count of this clone. The chain employs TRBV10-3 and TRBJ2-3; TRBD1 aligns across 10 bases. V was clipped by 7 bases and J by 1 base; unmatched bases: 2. The CDR3 has 14 amino acids. Germline lookup yields CDR1 ENHRY and CDR2 SYGVKD. CDR3 sequence reads: CAITGTGGTDTQYF. CDR3 coding DNA: TGTGCCATCACTGGGACAGGGGGCACAGATACGCAGTATTTT.

The chain combines TRBV5-4 with TRBJ1-5; D might be TRBD1 (6 bases). V lost 4 bases and J 0 bases, leaving 11 bases between the germline ends. CDR1 and CDR2 from the germline V gene are SGHNT and YYREEE (reference sequence). The CDR3 totals 15 residues. The CDR3 DNA sequence: TGTGCCAGCAGCCCGGACAGATATAGCAATCAGCCCCAGCATTTT. It translates to CASSPDRYSNQPQHF.

As to this clone: A read error may produce the germline difference seen at one junction end. This chain connects TRBV5-1 to TRBJ2-3; a possible D gene is TRBD2 (6 bases). Germline V gives CDR1 SGHRS, CDR2 YFSETQ. This CDR3 contains 15 residues. For the CDR3, the DNA is TGCGCCAGCAGCTTGGCTACCGCGGGGCCGGATATGCAGTATTTT. Protein: CASSLATAGPDMQYF.

The chain uses TRBV6-5 and TRBJ1-1, with D hard to call. The germline gives CDR1 MNHEY, CDR2 SVGAGI. Trimming stripped 8 bases from V and 2 bases from J, with 12 bases between. The CDR3 is 13 residues long. DNA of the CDR3: TGTGCCAGCGTGAGGAAAGAAAACACTGAAGCTTTCTTT. This translates into CASVRKENTEAFF.

This clone was seen only a few times. The J gene is TRBJ1-2, the V gene TRBV4-3; D remains ambiguous. The CDR3 spans 14 residues. Germline CDR1 LGHNA, CDR2 YSLEER. Trimming shortened V by 1 base and J by 2 bases, and 8 bases separated the two germline ends. As DNA, the CDR3 is TGCGCCAGCAGCCAAGGATCGGGAAACTATGGCTACACCTTC. It codes for CASSQGSGNYGYTF.

This clone was observed a handful of times. The rearrangement links TRBV4-1 to TRBJ1-1; D remains unclear. Germline V CDR1 and CDR2: MGHRA, YSYEKL. V lost 0 bases to trimming and J lost 11 bases, with 10 bases between them. The CDR3 sequence is 12 residues long. CDR3 in amino acids: CASSQDTSSAFF. The CDR3 DNA reads as TGCGCCAGCAGCCAAGATACGAGTTCGGCTTTCTTT.

The chain uses TRBV9 and TRBJ2-1; 9 nucleotides agree with TRBD1. The CDR3 sequence is 15 residues long. In germline, CDR1 is SGDLS, CDR2 YYNGEE. The V segment lost 0 bases and the J segment 6 bases; nucleotides outside the gene matches: 4. CDR3 DNA: TGTGCCAGCAGCGTAGACGGACAGGGGTTCAATGAGCAGTTCTTC. Its protein is CASSVDGQGFNEQFF.

J is TRBJ1-1 and V is TRBV5-4, with 7 bases lining up with TRBD1. From germline, CDR1 is SGHNT and CDR2 YYREEE (reference sequence). The CDR3 spans 13 residues. Losses at the gene ends were 3 bases for V and 1 base for J; bases not matched to a gene: 0. The CDR3 here is CASSWDRNTEAFF. CDR3 nucleotides: TGTGCCAGCAGCTGGGACAGGAACACTGAAGCTTTCTTT.

V and J are TRBV5-5 and TRBJ1-3; maybe TRBD1 (6 bases). Trimming left V 4 bases short and J 2 bases short, with 19 bases between. The V gene's germline CDR1 is SGHKS and CDR2 YYEKEE (reference sequence). The CDR3 consists of 17 residues. CDR3 in amino acids: CASSRSGQIEAGNTIYF. DNA of the CDR3: TGTGCCAGCAGCCGATCAGGACAGATAGAAGCTGGAAACACCATATATTTT.